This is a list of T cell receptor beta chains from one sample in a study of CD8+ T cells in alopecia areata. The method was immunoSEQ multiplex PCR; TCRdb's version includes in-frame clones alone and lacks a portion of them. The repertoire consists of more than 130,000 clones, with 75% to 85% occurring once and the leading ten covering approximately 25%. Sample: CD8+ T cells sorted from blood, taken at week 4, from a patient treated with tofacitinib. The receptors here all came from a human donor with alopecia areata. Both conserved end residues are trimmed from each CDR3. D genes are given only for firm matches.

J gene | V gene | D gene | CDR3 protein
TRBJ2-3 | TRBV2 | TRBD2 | ASSEASSGGLLVDTQY
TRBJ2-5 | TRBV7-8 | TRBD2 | ASSLGTSGQETQY
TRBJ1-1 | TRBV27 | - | ASSSGGLNTEAF
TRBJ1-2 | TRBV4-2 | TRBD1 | ASSQLGTGDGYT
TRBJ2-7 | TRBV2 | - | ASSENWTFYEQY
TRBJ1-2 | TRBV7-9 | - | ASSSTGPRDYGYT
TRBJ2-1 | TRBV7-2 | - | ASSLDPNEQF
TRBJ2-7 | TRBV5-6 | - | ASSLGYEQY
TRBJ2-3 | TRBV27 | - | ASKGKKDTQY
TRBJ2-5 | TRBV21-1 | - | ASTRLRDKKY
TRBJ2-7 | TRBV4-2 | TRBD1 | ASSQGTGGTYEQY